This T cell receptor (beta chain) was identified during a study of cytomegalovirus exposure and HLA in healthy donors. About the research overall: As released early, the data held around 80 million unique TCRs from HLA-typed donors.

Study outcomes and limitations: The authors later found TCR association rates varying by HLA locus, with DRB1 most and HLA-C fewest. Clonal expansion, a later analysis showed, was greater in HLA-associated TCR beta chains than in equally common others. In a later analysis, CMV-associated beta chains were mostly HLA-associated, it appeared.

In the case of this clone: Antigen: not known.

V was pared by 0 bases and J by 4 bases, with 11 bases between. Germline CDR1 reads SGDLS; CDR2 reads YYNGEE. The CDR3 is 15 residues long. Primers for the PCR totalled 60 Vbeta and 13 Jbeta. TCRdb's copy holds only in-frame clones and misses some; the assay was immunoSEQ multiplex PCR. The profile shows roughly 200,000 clones, roughly four fifths of them singletons. The specimen sequenced was PBMCs. The rearrangement links TRBV9 to TRBJ1-3; D not certain. This receptor was identified in a woman younger than 35 in good health and CMV-seronegative. DNA of the CDR3: TGTGCCAGCAGCGTAGCTGGGCAGGTCGGAAACACCATATATTTT. Translating gives CASSVAGQVGNTIYF.